The source of this TCR beta chain is a study of chemoradiotherapy in HPV16-positive cancers. Turning to the study itself: A couple of HPV16-positive patients' cells yielded candidate HPV-specific clones and common motifs.

Study-wide findings and caveats: During treatment, candidate HPV-specific clones and E7-related motifs expanded in tumor. In HPV16-positive patients, HPV-responsive T-cell expansion tracked better recurrence-free survival. Functional assays defining HPV-specific T cells used only a couple of HPV16-positive patients.

This CDR3 has 15 amino acids. Per the germline V gene, CDR1 is LNHNV and CDR2 is YYDKDF (reference sequence). V was shortened by 0 bases and J by 0 bases, with 6 bases between the two germline ends. The data were produced by immunoSEQ multiplex PCR, yet TCRdb's version contains in-frame clones alone and is incomplete. Of roughly 34,000 clones listed, around 83% were seen once; the top ten hold 2% to 2.5%. For this clone: The target antigen is unknown.

The genes are TRBV15 and TRBJ1-3; D is ambiguous. The source is a human donor with HPV-associated anogenital cancer. Sequences were derived from blood, sampled from a patient who underwent chemoradiotherapy. The CDR3 region is CATSRDRLSGNTIYF. The CDR3 nucleotides are TGTGCCACCAGCAGAGATCGGCTCTCTGGAAACACCATATATTTT.